This T cell receptor (beta chain) was sequenced during a study of sequential checkpoint blockade in melanoma. About the research overall: Randomization was 1:1 between first-line nivolumab→ipilimumab and ipilimumab→nivolumab.

V lost 2 bases, J lost 5 bases, and 1 base stayed unmatched. Germline V CDR1 and CDR2: KGHSH, LQKENI. The CDR3 is made up of 13 amino acids. Whole-study findings and limits: PD-L1 staining and CD8+ counts, not mutational load, tracked tumor T-cell clonality.

To note about this clone: The antigen is undetermined.

Using immunoSEQ multiplex PCR, the repertoire was profiled, and TCRdb retains in-frame clones only, with some absent. The sample has about 9,600 clones, 25% to 30% seen once. Treatment described: randomized to nivolumab then ipilimumab (arm A) or the reverse (arm B). This receptor was obtained from a human donor with melanoma. The sequenced sample was tumor tissue (inferred from file names), obtained from a patient given nivolumab and ipilimumab in sequence. The V and J genes are TRBV18 and TRBJ2-3, with 7 bases lining up with TRBD1. DNA of the CDR3: TGTGCCAGCTCACCAGACAGGGAAGATACGCAGTATTTT. This translates into CASSPDREDTQYF. The full variable domain, in which reference TRBV18 and TRBJ2-3 provide the parts outside the CDR3, is NAGVMQNPRHLVRRRGQEARLRCSPMKGHSHVYWYRQLPEEGLKFMVYLQKENIIDESGMPKERFSAEFPKEGPSILRIQQVVRGDSAAYFCASSPDREDTQYFGPGTRLTVL.